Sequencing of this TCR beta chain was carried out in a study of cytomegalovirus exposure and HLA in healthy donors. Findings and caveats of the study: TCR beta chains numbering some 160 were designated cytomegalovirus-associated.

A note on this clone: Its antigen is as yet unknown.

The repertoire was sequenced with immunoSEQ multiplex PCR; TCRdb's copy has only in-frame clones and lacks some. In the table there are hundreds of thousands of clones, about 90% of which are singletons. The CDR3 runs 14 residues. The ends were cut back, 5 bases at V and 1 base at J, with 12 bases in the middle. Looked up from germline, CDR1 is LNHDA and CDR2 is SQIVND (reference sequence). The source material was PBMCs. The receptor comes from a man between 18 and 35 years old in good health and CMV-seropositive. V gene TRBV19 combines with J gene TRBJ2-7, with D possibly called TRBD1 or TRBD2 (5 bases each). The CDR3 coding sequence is TGTGCCAGTAGTGAATGGGGGTCATCCTACGAGCAGTACTTC. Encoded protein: CASSEWGSSYEQYF. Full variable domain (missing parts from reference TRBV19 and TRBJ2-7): DGGITQSPKYLFRKEGQNVTLSCEQNLNHDAMYWYRQDPGQGLRLIYYSQIVNDFQKGDIAEGYSVSREKKESFPLTVTSAQKNPTAFYLCASSEWGSSYEQYFGPGTRLTVT.